Following are 14 T cell receptor beta chains from one sample sequenced in a study of CD8 T cells in ankylosing spondylitis. Study findings and constraints: Ankylosing spondylitis blood appeared to carry a characteristic TCR beta motif of fewer than 10 highly homologous variants.

Their antigens are not known. TCRdb processed the 5' RACE reads anew with MiXCR; each CDR3 protein has one entry. The sample has about 460,000 distinct CDR3 sequences, 5.3% seen once; the top ten hold around 3.5%. Sequencing used blood, either unsorted or a sorted T cell fraction (not recorded which). The receptor set was obtained from a male donor with ankylosing spondylitis.

This clonotype has ten or more counts. The genes are TRBV28 and TRBJ2-7, with D perhaps assigned TRBD1 or TRBD2 (5 bases each). Deletions cut 4 bases from V and 0 bases from J, with 10 bases between. This CDR3 has 14 amino acids. Per the germline V gene, CDR1 is MDHEN and CDR2 is SYDVKM. Written as DNA, the CDR3 is TGTGCCAGCAGTTCAGGGACGGTCTCCTACGAGCAGTACTTC. Its translation is CASSSGTVSYEQYF.

There are a few counts of this clonotype. The chain links TRBV11-2 to TRBJ2-3; the D is unclear. Germline loops: CDR1 SGHAT, CDR2 FQNNGV. Deletions cut 6 bases from V and 6 bases from J, with 19 bases between. The CDR3 has 15 amino acids. CDR3 sequence reads: CASRRPGRVFDTQYF. CDR3 DNA: TGTGCCAGCAGGCGGCCAGGTCGGGTTTTCGATACGCAGTATTTT.

This clonotype came up many times. The chain couples TRBV6-1 to TRBJ1-1; a weak D match, TRBD1 (6 bases). This CDR3 has 16 amino acids. CDR1 is MNHNS, CDR2 SASEGT, per germline. V lost 6 bases and J lost 0, with 17 bases in between. CDR3 loop: CASRADGQTMNTEAFF. CDR3 in DNA: TGTGCCAGCAGGGCGGACGGACAGACCATGAACACTGAAGCTTTCTTT.

This clonotype has a count of ten or more. The rearrangement joins TRBV7-9 to TRBJ2-7; D call uncertain. CDR3 length equals 13 residues. V lost 3 bases to trimming and J lost 1 base, with 7 bases between them. Germline CDR1 and CDR2: SEHNR and FQNEAQ (reference sequence). The CDR3 DNA reads TGTGCCAGCAGCTTTCCGGCGTCCTACGAGCAGTACTTC. It specifies CASSFPASYEQYF.

This clonotype has a count of ten or more. V gene TRBV9 combines with J gene TRBJ1-1; D is unresolved. This CDR3 has 15 amino acids. Trimming shortened V by 0 bases and J by 7 bases, and 16 bases separated the two germline ends. Germline V gene data show CDR1 as SGDLS and CDR2 as YYNGEE. The CDR3 region has the DNA TGTGCCAGCAGCGTAGAGGCAGGTACGGATCGTGAAGCTTTCTTT. Its translation is CASSVEAGTDREAFF.

In its sample, this clonotype was seen many times. This chain uses TRBV24-1 with TRBJ2-1, with D unresolved. V dropped 6 bases and J dropped 4 bases, with 18 bases sitting between them. The CDR3 is made up of 16 amino acids. Looked up from germline, CDR1 is KGHDR and CDR2 is SFDVKD. The chain's CDR3 is CATSSMDARSYNEQFF. The CDR3 nucleotides are TGTGCCACCAGTTCGATGGACGCGAGGAGTTACAATGAGCAGTTCTTC.

This clonotype was recorded many times. CDR3 sequence (DNA): TGCAGTGGGAGAAGAAGTCCTGAGCAGTTCTTC. Amino acids: CSGRRSPEQFF. The chain carries TRBV20-1 and TRBJ2-1; D gene ambiguous. The CDR3 totals 11 residues. V lost 7 bases to trimming and J lost 9 bases, with 13 bases between them. Germline lookup yields CDR1 DFQATT and CDR2 SNEGSKA (reference sequence).

This clonotype showed up just a few times. The chain employs TRBV6-5 and TRBJ2-3; D tentatively reads TRBD1 or TRBD2 (6 bases each). Germline CDR1 reads MNHEY; CDR2 reads SVGAGI. With 1 base removed from V and 1 base from J, the gap between germline ends came to 9 bases. There are 15 residues in the CDR3. CDR3 residues: CASSYYGGRTDTQYF. Written as DNA, the CDR3 is TGTGCCAGCAGTTACTATGGGGGGCGCACAGATACGCAGTATTTT.

Many counts were recorded for this clonotype. The chain employs TRBV18 and TRBJ1-5, with D uncertain. The V end was cut by 6 bases, the J end by 9 bases, with 12 bases between. This CDR3 has 12 residues. Germline-derived CDR1 and CDR2 are KGHSH and LQKENI. The DNA of the CDR3 is TGTGCCAGCTCCACCTACGGACGGCCCCAGCATTTT. This gives the protein CASSTYGRPQHF.

The J gene is TRBJ1-4, the V gene TRBV12-3 or TRBV12-4, with D unclear. The V end lost 7 bases, the J end lost 1 base, and 10 bases lay between the germline ends. This CDR3 contains 14 residues. Here the CDR3 DNA reads TGTGCCAGCACGGAATGGGAAACTAATGAAAAACTGTTTTTT. Its protein product is CASTEWETNEKLFF.

This clonotype was seen at least ten times. This sequence joins TRBV11-2 and TRBJ1-1; unclear D gene. The germline V and J ends were trimmed by 0 bases and 1 base, with 9 bases remaining between them. The CDR3 loop spans 15 amino acids. Germline V gene sequence: CDR1 SGHAT, CDR2 FQNNGV. In nucleotides, the CDR3 is TGTGCCAGCAGCTTAGATATATCATCGAACACTGAAGCTTTCTTT. It codes for CASSLDISSNTEAFF.

The genes are TRBV3-1 and TRBJ2-1, with D possibly matching TRBD2 (5 bases). The germline V gene has CDR1 LGHDT and CDR2 YNNKEL (reference sequence). CDR3 length equals 16 residues. Trimming stripped 0 bases from V and 1 base from J, with 10 bases between. This CDR3 is CASSQDLQRSYNEQFF. The CDR3 DNA follows: TGTGCCAGCAGCCAAGATCTCCAGCGGTCCTACAATGAGCAGTTCTTC.

As DNA, the CDR3 is TGTGCCAGTAGCCCTAGGGACGGTCTTCACACTGAAGCTTTCTTT. Amino acids: CASSPRDGLHTEAFF. V and J are TRBV19 and TRBJ1-1; the D gene is possibly TRBD1 (5 bases). The CDR3 runs to 15 residues. V was clipped by 6 bases and J by 3 bases, with 17 bases between them. In germline, CDR1 is LNHDA, CDR2 SQIVND (reference sequence).

This clonotype occurred many times. This CDR3 reads CASSRDRQAMKFF. The CDR3 DNA is TGCGCCAGCAGCCGGGACAGGCAGGCAATGAAGTTCTTC. The rearrangement joins TRBV4-1 to TRBJ2-1; 8 nucleotides align to TRBD1. Per germline, CDR1 MGHRA and CDR2 YSYEKL. The CDR3 is 13 residues long. With V trimmed by 4 bases and J by 14 bases, 10 bases remained unmatched.